Below are 29 T cell receptor beta chains sequenced from a single sample in a study of cytomegalovirus exposure and HLA in healthy donors. The protocol was immunoSEQ multiplex PCR, while the TCRdb copy is restricted to in-frame clones and leaves out a portion. The sample has under 110,000 clones; roughly 90% are singletons. Sequencing was done on a sample of PBMCs. These receptors were obtained from a woman between 18 and 29 years old in good health and CMV-seropositive.

This chain joins TRBV15 and TRBJ2-1; D call uncertain. With 0 bases removed from V and 8 bases from J, the gap between germline ends came to 23 bases. The CDR3 has 18 residues. Germline V gives CDR1 LNHNV, CDR2 YYDKDF (reference sequence). The chain's CDR3 is CATSRDPQGVERSYEQFF. The CDR3 nucleotides read TGTGCCACCAGCAGAGATCCCCAAGGAGTCGAAAGGTCCTATGAGCAGTTCTTC.

The chain couples TRBV4-3 to TRBJ2-5; the match to TRBD1 covers 7 bases. The CDR3 covers 16 residues. Trimming at V came to 0 bases and at J to 5 bases, leaving 9 bases not matched to a gene. CDR1 LGHNA and CDR2 YSLEER come from the germline V gene. As DNA, the CDR3 is TGCGCCAGCAGCCAAGAGTCCGGGACAGTCGGTGAGACCCAGTACTTC. Translation: CASSQESGTVGETQYF.

The chain has TRBV4-2 and TRBJ2-1; 13 positions agree with TRBD2. Trimming removed 4 bases from V and 7 bases from J; junction bases left unmatched: 4. The CDR3 is made up of 15 amino acids. In germline, CDR1 is LGHNA, CDR2 YNFKEQ. The CDR3 sequence is CASSRGLAGSNEQFF. The CDR3 DNA follows: TGTGCCAGCAGCCGGGGACTAGCGGGGAGTAATGAGCAGTTCTTC.

This clone was detected once. This chain links TRBV2 with TRBJ1-5; 9 bases line up with TRBD1. The CDR3 sequence is 15 residues long. Germline loops: CDR1 SNHLY, CDR2 FYNNEI. Losses at the gene ends were 6 bases for V and 0 bases for J; bases not matched to a gene: 3. Written as DNA, the CDR3 is TGTGCCAGCAGCGTGACAGGGGGTAGCAATCAGCCCCAGCATTTT. It specifies CASSVTGGSNQPQHF.

V is TRBV29-1 and J is TRBJ2-5; no clear D gene. Trimming pared 4 bases from V and 7 bases from J, leaving 13 bases between. Germline CDR1 reads SQVTM; CDR2 reads ANQGSEA. The CDR3 has 12 residues. This CDR3 is CSVGGYPPTQYF. In DNA, the CDR3 is TGCAGCGTTGGAGGCTACCCCCCGACCCAGTACTTC.

The chain uses TRBV2 and TRBJ1-2; TRBD1 matches at 7 bases. Germline V gives CDR1 SNHLY, CDR2 FYNNEI. This CDR3 contains 15 residues. Trimming at V came to 2 bases and at J to 4 bases, leaving 7 bases not matched to a gene. CDR3 sequence (DNA): TGTGCCAGCAGTGAAATAGGGACAGCATCCTATGGCTACACCTTC. This encodes CASSEIGTASYGYTF.

The CDR3 sequence: CASSQGGTGRYTGELFF. The CDR3 DNA reads TGCGCCAGCAGCCAAGGCGGGACAGGGAGGTATACCGGGGAGCTGTTTTTT. The J gene is TRBJ2-2, the V gene TRBV4-1; 9 nucleotides line up with TRBD1. Germline CDR1 MGHRA, CDR2 YSYEKL. The junction had 8 bases not matched to a gene; V was cut back by 1 base and J by 5 bases. The CDR3 is made up of 17 amino acids.

This chain links TRBV5-8 with TRBJ1-3; no reliable D call. The germline V gene encodes CDR1 SGHTS and CDR2 YDEGEE. This CDR3 has 13 amino acids. The V end was cut by 0 bases, the J end by 4 bases, with 5 bases between. The CDR3 sequence is CASSLVPGNTIYF. The CDR3 coding sequence is TGTGCCAGCAGCTTGGTTCCGGGAAACACCATATATTTT.

The V call is TRBV4-2, the J call TRBJ2-6; 9 nucleotides agree with TRBD2. CDR3 length: 18 amino acids. In germline, CDR1 is LGHNA, CDR2 YNFKEQ. J lost 2 bases, V lost 0 bases, and 5 bases had no gene match. CDR3 in DNA: TGTGCCAGCAGCCAAGATCCAGCGGGGGGAACTGGGGCCAACGTCCTGACTTTC. Its protein is CASSQDPAGGTGANVLTF.

J is TRBJ1-2 and V is TRBV19, with 10 bases fitting TRBD1. This CDR3 is 14 amino acids long. Trimming at V came to 4 bases and at J to 7 bases, leaving 6 bases not matched to a gene. Germline loops: CDR1 LNHDA, CDR2 SQIVND (reference sequence). The CDR3 DNA follows: TGTGCCAGTAGTACCCCCGGGACAGGGGCTGGCTACACCTTC. The encoded protein is CASSTPGTGAGYTF.

V usage is TRBV6-1 and J usage is TRBJ2-1; possibly TRBD1 for D (6 bases). Trimming pared 7 bases from V and 8 bases from J, leaving 9 bases between. This CDR3 region has 11 residues. CDR1 MNHNS and CDR2 SASEGT come from the germline V gene. The CDR3 loop reads CASNRADEQFF. For the CDR3, the DNA is TGTGCCAGCAACAGGGCGGATGAGCAGTTCTTC.

V gene TRBV28 combines with J gene TRBJ2-2; TRBD1 matches 8 bases. The trim removed 9 bases at V and 3 bases at J, leaving 9 bases unmatched. Germline assignment: CDR1 MDHEN and CDR2 SYDVKM. The CDR3 contains 15 residues. The CDR3 bases are TGTGCCAGTCACTCAGGGGGCGGATACACCGGGGAGCTGTTTTTT. This gives the protein CASHSGGGYTGELFF.

The chain combines TRBV6-1 with TRBJ2-7, with 11 positions matching TRBD1. The CDR3 sequence is 14 residues long. The germline CDR1 and CDR2 sequences are MNHNS and SASEGT. J gave up 1 base and V 8 bases, and 4 bases lay outside the gene matches. The CDR3 loop is CASGGQGESYEQYV. As DNA, the CDR3 is TGTGCCAGCGGGGGACAGGGGGAGTCCTACGAGCAGTACGTC.

The chain couples TRBV28 to TRBJ2-5, with D maybe TRBD2 (6 bases). CDR3 size: 12 residues. V gave up 9 bases and J gave up 2 bases, with 10 bases separating them. Germline V CDR1 and CDR2: MDHEN, SYDVKM. This chain's CDR3 is CASAGTQETQYF. The DNA for the CDR3 is TGTGCCAGTGCCGGGACTCAAGAGACCCAGTACTTC.

The chain is built from TRBV2 and TRBJ2-4; 10 nucleotides match TRBD1. The V segment lost 6 bases and the J segment 5 bases; nucleotides outside the gene matches: 7. The CDR3 is made up of 15 amino acids. Germline assignment: CDR1 SNHLY and CDR2 FYNNEI. The CDR3 protein is CASRRPGTGENIQYF. Here the CDR3 DNA reads TGTGCCAGCAGAAGACCCGGGACAGGGGAAAACATTCAGTACTTC.

This clone was seen just once. V gene TRBV11-3 combines with J gene TRBJ2-5; D possibly corresponds to TRBD2 (5 bases). This CDR3 spans 15 amino acids. The V end was cut by 5 bases, the J end by 5 bases, with 18 bases between. Germline V gives CDR1 SGHNT, CDR2 YENEEA. This CDR3 reads CASSPGVEVEETQYF. CDR3 bases: TGTGCCAGCAGCCCCGGGGTGGAGGTGGAGGAGACCCAGTACTTC. Supplemented by reference TRBV11-3 and TRBJ2-5, the full variable domain reads EAGVVQSPRYKIIEKKQPVAFWCNPISGHNTLYWYLQNLGQGPELLIRYENEEAVDDSQLPKDRFSAERLKGVDSTLKIQPAELGDSAVYLCASSPGVEVEETQYFGPGTRLLVL.

The rearrangement links TRBV6-1 to TRBJ1-2; 10 nucleotides match TRBD1. The V gene's germline CDR1 is MNHNS and CDR2 SASEGT. J lost 2 bases, V lost 6 bases, and 6 bases had no gene match. The CDR3 totals 15 residues. The chain's CDR3 is CASRLTGGRNYGYTF. In DNA form, the CDR3 reads TGTGCCAGCAGGCTGACAGGGGGCAGGAACTATGGCTACACCTTC.

The rearrangement links TRBV27 to TRBJ1-4, with 8 bases identical to TRBD1. Germline CDR1 and CDR2: MNHEY and SMNVEV (reference sequence). V lost 1 base, J lost 7 bases, and 8 bases stayed unmatched. CDR3 length equals 16 residues. The DNA of the CDR3 is TGTGCCAGCAGTTTATACCCCACAGGGGGGAGTGAAAAACTGTTTTTT. Translating it yields CASSLYPTGGSEKLFF.

The gene calls are TRBV28 and TRBJ1-4, with D possibly TRBD1 on 5 matching bases. The germline V and J ends were trimmed by 2 bases and 5 bases, with 9 bases remaining between them. The CDR3 spans 14 residues. Germline loops: CDR1 MDHEN, CDR2 SYDVKM. The CDR3 reads CASSLGAVNEKLFF. CDR3 in DNA: TGTGCCAGCAGTTTAGGGGCAGTCAATGAAAAACTGTTTTTT.

The chain carries TRBV21-1 and TRBJ1-4; TRBD1 is taken as the D call from the table, unchecked against the DNA. TRBV21-1 is labeled a pseudogene. This CDR3 spans 14 amino acids. CDR3 sequence (DNA): TGTGCCAGCAGCAAACTGGAGGGGGCGAGGAAACTGTTTTTT. As protein: CASSKLEGARKLFF.

The rearrangement links TRBV7-6 to TRBJ2-3, with 8 bases matching TRBD2. CDR3 length: 17 residues. J gave up 6 bases and V 4 bases, and 15 bases lay outside the gene matches. Germline V gives CDR1 SGHVS, CDR2 FNYEAQ. The DNA of the CDR3 is TGTGCCAGCAGCTCACGGGGGGGTCAGTTATATAGTGATACGCAGTATTTT. This encodes CASSSRGGQLYSDTQYF.

The V call is TRBV19, the J call TRBJ1-2; 7 bases fit TRBD1. Germline CDR1 LNHDA, CDR2 SQIVND (reference sequence). The CDR3 spans 15 residues. V shed 5 bases, J shed 0 bases, and the junction held 6 bases outside the gene matches. DNA of the CDR3: TGTGCCAGTAGTCTGATGGACAGGCCTAACTATGGCTACACCTTC. Translated, it gives CASSLMDRPNYGYTF.

The gene calls are TRBV6-1 and TRBJ1-6; D is unclear. This CDR3 has 14 residues. From germline, CDR1 is MNHNS and CDR2 SASEGT. The V end was cut by 8 bases, the J end by 5 bases, with 13 bases between. This chain's CDR3 is CASGGSANNSPLHF. The CDR3 DNA sequence: TGTGCCAGCGGCGGCAGCGCCAATAATTCACCCCTCCACTTT.

The V gene is TRBV4-2, the J gene TRBJ2-2; tentatively, D is TRBD2 (6 bases). With 2 bases removed from V and 4 bases from J, the gap between germline ends came to 11 bases. CDR1 is LGHNA and CDR2 is YNFKEQ in the germline V gene. The CDR3 covers 15 residues. CDR3 sequence reads: CASSQLGLATGELFF. The CDR3 DNA is TGTGCCAGCAGCCAACTGGGACTGGCCACCGGGGAGCTGTTTTTT.

This sequence joins TRBV27 and TRBJ2-1, with 10 nucleotides matching TRBD2. CDR3 size: 16 residues. Per the germline V gene, CDR1 is MNHEY and CDR2 is SMNVEV (reference sequence). With V trimmed by 2 bases and J by 1 base, 2 bases remained unmatched. The CDR3 DNA sequence: TGTGCCAGCAGTTTAGCTAGCGGGGGATCCTACAATGAGCAGTTCTTC. Its translation is CASSLASGGSYNEQFF.

This clone came up once. The chain recombines TRBV25-1 with TRBJ1-2; TRBD1 agrees at 7 bases. Germline V gives CDR1 MGHDK, CDR2 SYGVNS. This CDR3 is built from 14 residues. J was trimmed by 5 bases and V by 5 bases; bases with no gene match: 8. CDR3 region: CASSSGGWEYGYTF. The CDR3 DNA sequence: TGTGCCAGCAGTTCAGGGGGGTGGGAATATGGCTACACCTTC.

This rearrangement joins TRBV4-1 to TRBJ2-3; 11 nucleotides agree with TRBD1. This CDR3 has 16 residues. Germline lookup yields CDR1 MGHRA and CDR2 YSYEKL. After removal of 6 bases from V and 3 bases from J, the junction contained 8 bases not matched to a gene. Here the CDR3 reads CASRPRTGGRTDTQYF. CDR3 DNA sequence: TGCGCCAGCAGACCTCGGACAGGGGGCAGGACAGATACGCAGTATTTT.

This sequence joins TRBV11-2 and TRBJ2-5, with D tentatively TRBD2 (6 bases). V was pared by 4 bases and J by 4 bases, with 13 bases between. Germline V gene data show CDR1 as SGHAT and CDR2 as FQNNGV. The CDR3 loop spans 14 amino acids. DNA for the CDR3: TGTGCCAGCAGCTCCCCGGGACTCTTAGAGACCCAGTACTTC. Its translation: CASSSPGLLETQYF.

The rearrangement uses TRBV5-4 and TRBJ2-5; TRBD2 matches at 9 bases. Germline trimming cut 0 bases from V and 5 bases from J; bases unmatched to any gene: 8. Germline values: CDR1 SGHNT, CDR2 YYREEE (reference sequence). The CDR3 has 16 residues. The CDR3 reads CASSLAPSGDGETQYF. The CDR3 DNA reads as TGTGCCAGCAGCTTGGCTCCTAGCGGGGATGGCGAGACCCAGTACTTC.